The 19 T cell receptor beta chains given below trace back to one sample, sequenced in a study of early stage breast cancer tumors. The protocol was immunoSEQ multiplex PCR, while the TCRdb copy is restricted to in-frame clones and leaves out a portion. The table includes some 19,000 clones, 75% to 80% detected once. The sample comprised blood. The receptors come from a person in their sixties with breast cancer.

This clone was seen a single time. This sequence joins TRBV18 and TRBJ1-2; D gene ambiguous. The CDR3 spans 15 residues. Trimming pared 2 bases from V and 3 bases from J, leaving 13 bases between. Germline-derived CDR1 and CDR2 are KGHSH and LQKENI. CDR3 region: CASSPTAAADYGYTF. In DNA form, the CDR3 reads TGTGCCAGCTCACCAACCGCCGCGGCCGACTATGGCTACACCTTC.

A single count supports this clone. The CDR3 sequence: CASSFQRGSADTQYF. In DNA, the CDR3 is TGTGCCAGCAGCTTCCAGCGGGGGAGTGCAGATACGCAGTATTTT. V usage is TRBV7-2 and J usage is TRBJ2-3; 8 positions match TRBD2. Germline loops: CDR1 SGHTA, CDR2 FQGNSA. The ends lost 3 bases at V and 4 bases at J; junction bases unmatched: 6. The CDR3 runs 15 residues.

V usage is TRBV7-9 and J usage is TRBJ2-5, with no clear D. Per germline, CDR1 SEHNR and CDR2 FQNEAQ (reference sequence). CDR3 length: 11 residues. V was trimmed by 5 bases and J by 2 bases, leaving 3 bases between them. Here the CDR3 reads CASSQQETQYF. CDR3 in DNA: TGTGCCAGCAGCCAACAAGAGACCCAGTACTTC. The whole variable domain, remainder taken from reference TRBV7-9 and TRBJ2-5, is DTGVSQNPRHKITKRGQNVTFRCDPISEHNRLYWYRQTLGQGPEFLTYFQNEAQLEKSRLLSDRFSAERPKGSFSTLEIQRTEQGDSAMYLCASSQQETQYFGPGTRLLVL.

The rearrangement joins TRBV27 to TRBJ2-7, with D perhaps TRBD2 (5 bases). V lost 11 bases to trimming and J lost 3 bases, with 17 bases between them. The V gene's germline CDR1 is MNHEY and CDR2 SMNVEV (reference sequence). CDR3 length: 13 amino acids. The CDR3 loop is CACREREDYEQYF. The CDR3 DNA reads TGTGCCTGTCGAGAACGGGAAGACTACGAGCAGTACTTC.

The chain carries TRBV14 and TRBJ2-1, with TRBD1 matching over 12 bases. The CDR3 runs to 18 residues. The trim removed 7 bases at V and 8 bases at J, leaving 18 bases unmatched. CDR1 is SGHDN, CDR2 FVKESK, per germline. CDR3 region: CASTPRDRGPSRLDEQFF. The CDR3 DNA follows: TGTGCCAGCACCCCAAGGGACAGGGGGCCCTCCCGGCTAGATGAGCAGTTCTTC.

J is TRBJ1-2 and V is TRBV6-4; the D gene is possibly TRBD1 (6 bases). The V gene lost 4 bases and the J gene lost 4 bases, with 13 bases spanning the gap. CDR3 length: 14 amino acids. CDR1 is MRHNA and CDR2 is SNTAGT in the germline V gene. The chain's CDR3 is CASSVGGASYGYTF. The CDR3 DNA reads TGTGCCAGCAGTGTGGGGGGGGCGAGCTATGGCTACACCTTC.

The rearrangement uses TRBV4-1 and TRBJ1-4; D is undetermined. Trimming removed 0 bases from V and 5 bases from J, with 13 bases in between. The CDR3 contains 16 residues. CDR1 and CDR2 (germline): MGHRA, YSYEKL. The CDR3 is CASSQDRRQPNEKLFF. The CDR3 DNA is TGCGCCAGCAGCCAAGATAGGAGGCAGCCAAATGAAAAACTGTTTTTT.

This rearrangement joins TRBV29-1 to TRBJ1-2, with a tentative D call TRBD1 (5 bases). Germline CDR1 SQVTM, CDR2 ANQGSEA. This CDR3 is 12 amino acids long. The V and J ends lost 3 bases and 10 bases respectively, with 15 bases between them. CDR3 nucleotide sequence: TGCAGCGTTGACCTGGGACGGGCGGTCTACACCTTC. It is translated as CSVDLGRAVYTF.

V gene TRBV5-6 combines with J gene TRBJ2-7; D is perhaps TRBD1 (5 bases). Germline loops: CDR1 SGHDT, CDR2 YYEEEE. There are 14 residues in the CDR3. The V and J ends lost 6 bases and 2 bases respectively, with 15 bases between them. The CDR3 reads CASKLSDRPYEQYF. CDR3 nucleotides: TGTGCCAGCAAACTCAGCGACAGACCCTACGAGCAGTACTTC.

This clone was counted once. CDR3 loop: CASSLLENQPQHF. Written as DNA, the CDR3 is TGTGCCAGCTCCCTTCTTGAAAATCAGCCCCAGCATTTT. The chain joins TRBV18 to TRBJ1-5; no clear D. Germline loops: CDR1 KGHSH, CDR2 LQKENI. V was clipped by 6 bases and J by 4 bases, with 10 bases between them. The CDR3 is made up of 13 amino acids.

The chain carries TRBV27 and TRBJ2-3; the D gene could be TRBD1 or TRBD2 (5 bases each). Germline V gene data show CDR1 as MNHEY and CDR2 as SMNVEV (reference sequence). Trimming took 3 bases from V and 4 from J, leaving 11 bases between them. The CDR3 has 14 amino acids. CDR3 sequence reads: CASSFGGSADTQYF. In nucleotides, the CDR3 is TGTGCCAGCAGTTTTGGGGGTAGCGCAGATACGCAGTATTTT.

The rearrangement links TRBV7-2 to TRBJ2-7; D is possibly TRBD1 (6 bases). Germline lookup yields CDR1 SGHTA and CDR2 FQGNSA. Trimming stripped 5 bases from V and 3 bases from J, with 11 bases between. This CDR3 is 13 amino acids long. The CDR3 sequence: CASSRTGFYEQYF. Written as DNA, the CDR3 is TGTGCCAGCAGCAGAACAGGGTTCTACGAGCAGTACTTC.

The rearrangement links TRBV27 to TRBJ1-1, with 7 bases lining up with TRBD1. The CDR3 length is 15 residues. J lost 3 bases, V lost 6 bases, and 10 bases had no gene match. Germline V gene data show CDR1 as MNHEY and CDR2 as SMNVEV (reference sequence). In DNA, the CDR3 is TGTGCCAGCAGGGAGAAACAGGGGTGGGACACTGAAGCTTTCTTT. Protein sequence: CASREKQGWDTEAFF.

The CDR3, as DNA: TGTGCCAGCAGTTCGACAGGGTCAAATCAGCCCCAGCATTTT. Protein product: CASSSTGSNQPQHF. The V gene is TRBV27, the J gene TRBJ1-5; TRBD1 agrees at 7 bases. Trimming at V came to 4 bases and at J to 4 bases, leaving 4 bases not matched to a gene. This CDR3 has 14 amino acids. Germline lookup yields CDR1 MNHEY and CDR2 SMNVEV (reference sequence).

The chain links TRBV19 to TRBJ2-3; TRBD2 aligns across 7 bases. There are 9 residues in the CDR3. Per the germline V gene, CDR1 is LNHDA and CDR2 is SQIVND (reference sequence). For the CDR3, the DNA is TGTGCGGATGGGGGGGGGCAGTATTTT. Amino acid sequence: CADGGGQYF.

The V and J genes are TRBV11-3 and TRBJ1-2; D is possibly TRBD1 (5 bases). CDR1 and CDR2 from the germline V gene are SGHNT and YENEEA. V lost 5 bases and J lost 8, with 21 bases in between. The CDR3 extends over 15 amino acids. As DNA, the CDR3 is TGTGCCAGCAGCCGGCGTCGGGGCTCTTCGGAGGGCTACACCTTC. Translation gives CASSRRRGSSEGYTF.

The V gene is TRBV4-1, the J gene TRBJ2-3; 12 nucleotides match TRBD2. This CDR3 comprises 17 residues. V dropped 3 bases and J dropped 2; count of bases not matched to a gene: 6. Germline CDR1 and CDR2: MGHRA and YSYEKL. The DNA of the CDR3 is TGCGCCAGCAGCCACCTCACTAGCGGGGGGAACACAGATACGCAGTATTTT. It codes for CASSHLTSGGNTDTQYF.

The rearrangement joins TRBV7-9 to TRBJ1-2, with D possibly being TRBD1 (5 bases). Looked up from germline, CDR1 is SEHNR and CDR2 is FQNEAQ (reference sequence). With 5 bases removed from V and 2 bases from J, the gap between germline ends came to 15 bases. The CDR3 extends over 15 amino acids. Here the CDR3 reads CASSLYRNENYGYTF. For the CDR3, the DNA is TGTGCCAGCAGCCTATACAGGAATGAGAACTATGGCTACACCTTC.

The chain couples TRBV13 to TRBJ2-3; maybe TRBD1 (6 bases). V was trimmed by 5 bases and J by 0 bases, leaving 12 bases between them. This CDR3 comprises 15 residues. Germline V gene lookup returns CDR1 PRHDT and CDR2 FYEKMQ (reference sequence). For the CDR3, the DNA is TGTGCCAGCAGCGGATCGGACAGTAGCACAGATACGCAGTATTTT. Protein product: CASSGSDSSTDTQYF. Looking up the rest from reference TRBV13 and TRBJ2-3 gives the full variable domain: AAGVIQSPRHLIKEKRETATLKCYPIPRHDTVYWYQQGPGQDPQFLISFYEKMQSDKGSIPDRFSAQQFSDYHSELNMSSLELGDSALYFCASSGSDSSTDTQYFGPGTRLTVL.